This TCR beta chain was profiled in a study of T cell responses to AZD1222 COVID-19 vaccine. Study-wide findings and caveats: Spike as a whole was targeted by vaccine-associated CD4 TCRs, dominant at 160-218 and 743-854. Donors, mostly white British, included more females; clonal diversity was possibly underestimated. The reported proportion of spike-specific TCRs targeting unmutated variant regions was nearly half.

The method was immunoSEQ multiplex PCR; TCRdb's version includes in-frame clones alone and lacks a portion of them. The sample includes about 93,000 clones, more than 80% of them seen just once. On this clone itself: The antigen remains unidentified.

This CDR3 is built from 15 residues. Germline-derived CDR1 and CDR2 are DFQATT and SNEGSKA (reference sequence). V was cut by 3 bases and J by 1 base, with 13 bases left in between. The chain links TRBV20-1 to TRBJ2-4, with D tentatively TRBD2 (6 bases). The source material was peripheral blood, sampled 28 days after the second AZD1222 dose. The receptor comes from an adult who received the AZD1222 COVID-19 vaccine. CDR3 in amino acids: CSASDAGSAKNIQYF. CDR3 sequence (DNA): TGCAGTGCTAGTGACGCGGGGTCGGCCAAAAACATTCAGTACTTC.